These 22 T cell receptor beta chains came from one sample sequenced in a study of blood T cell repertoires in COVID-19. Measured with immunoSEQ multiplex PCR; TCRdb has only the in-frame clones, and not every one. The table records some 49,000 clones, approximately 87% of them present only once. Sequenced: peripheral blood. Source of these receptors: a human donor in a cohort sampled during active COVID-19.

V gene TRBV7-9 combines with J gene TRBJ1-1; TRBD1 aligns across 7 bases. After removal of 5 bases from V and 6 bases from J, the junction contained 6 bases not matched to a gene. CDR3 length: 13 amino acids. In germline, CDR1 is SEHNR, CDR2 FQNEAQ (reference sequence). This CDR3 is CASSLTGKAEAFF. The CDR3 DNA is TGTGCCAGCAGCCTGACAGGGAAGGCTGAAGCTTTCTTT.

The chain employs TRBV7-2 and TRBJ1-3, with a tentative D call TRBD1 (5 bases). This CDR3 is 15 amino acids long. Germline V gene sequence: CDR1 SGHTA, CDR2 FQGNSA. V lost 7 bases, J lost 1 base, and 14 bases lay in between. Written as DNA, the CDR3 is TGTGCCAGCACCCTTCTCGGGGGTTCTGGAAACACCATATATTTT. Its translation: CASTLLGGSGNTIYF.

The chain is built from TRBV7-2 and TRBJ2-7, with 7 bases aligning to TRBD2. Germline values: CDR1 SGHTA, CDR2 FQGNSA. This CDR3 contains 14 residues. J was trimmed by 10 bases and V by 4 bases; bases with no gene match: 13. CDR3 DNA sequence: TGTGCCAGCAGCTCCATCGGGGGGAATCTCGCTCAGTACTTC. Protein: CASSSIGGNLAQYF.

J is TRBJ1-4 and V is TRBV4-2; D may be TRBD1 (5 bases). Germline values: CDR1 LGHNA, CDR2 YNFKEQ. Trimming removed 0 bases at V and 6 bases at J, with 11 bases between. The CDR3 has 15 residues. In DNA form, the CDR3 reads TGTGCCAGCAGCCAAGAATTACAGGCATATGAAAAACTGTTTTTT. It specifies CASSQELQAYEKLFF.

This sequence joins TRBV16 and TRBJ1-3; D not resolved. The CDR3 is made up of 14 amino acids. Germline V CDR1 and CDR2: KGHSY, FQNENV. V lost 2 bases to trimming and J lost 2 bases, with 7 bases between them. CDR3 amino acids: CASSQGRAGNTIYF. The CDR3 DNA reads TGTGCCAGCAGCCAAGGCCGTGCTGGAAACACCATATATTTT. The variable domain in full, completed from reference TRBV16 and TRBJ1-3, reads GEEVAQTPKHLVRGEGQKAKLYCAPIKGHSYVFWYQQVLKNEFKFLISFQNENVFDETGMPKERFSAKCLPNSPCSLEIQATKLEDSAVYFCASSQGRAGNTIYFGEGSWLTVV.

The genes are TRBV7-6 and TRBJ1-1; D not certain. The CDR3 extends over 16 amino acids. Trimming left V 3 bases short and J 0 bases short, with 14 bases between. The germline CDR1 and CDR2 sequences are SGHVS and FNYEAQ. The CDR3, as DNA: TGTGCCAGCAGCTTTTCCGGGATAAACATGAACACTGAAGCTTTCTTT. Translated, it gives CASSFSGINMNTEAFF.

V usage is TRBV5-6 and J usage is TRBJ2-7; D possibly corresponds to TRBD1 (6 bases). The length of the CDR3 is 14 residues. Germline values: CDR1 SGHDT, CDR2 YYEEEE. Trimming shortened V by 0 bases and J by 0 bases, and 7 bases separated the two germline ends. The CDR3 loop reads CASSLAGASYEQYF. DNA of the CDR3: TGTGCCAGCAGCTTGGCAGGGGCCTCCTACGAGCAGTACTTC.

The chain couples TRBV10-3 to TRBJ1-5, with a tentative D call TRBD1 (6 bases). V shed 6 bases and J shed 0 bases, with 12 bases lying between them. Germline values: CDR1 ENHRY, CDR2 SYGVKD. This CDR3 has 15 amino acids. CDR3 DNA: TGTGCCATCAGGGAAGACAGGAATAGCAATCAGCCCCAGCATTTT. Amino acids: CAIREDRNSNQPQHF.

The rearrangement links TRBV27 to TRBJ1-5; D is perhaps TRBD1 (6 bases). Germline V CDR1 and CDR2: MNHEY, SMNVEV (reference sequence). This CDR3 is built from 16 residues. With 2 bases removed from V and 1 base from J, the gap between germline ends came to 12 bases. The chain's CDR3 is CASSLTGGASNQPQHF. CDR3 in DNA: TGTGCCAGCAGTTTAACGGGGGGCGCGAGCAATCAGCCCCAGCATTTT.

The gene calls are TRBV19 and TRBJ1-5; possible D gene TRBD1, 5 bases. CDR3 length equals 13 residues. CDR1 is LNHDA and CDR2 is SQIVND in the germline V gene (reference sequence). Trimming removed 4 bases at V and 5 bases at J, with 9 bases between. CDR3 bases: TGTGCCAGTAGTACCGGGGGGGATCAGCCCCAGCATTTT. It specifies CASSTGGDQPQHF.

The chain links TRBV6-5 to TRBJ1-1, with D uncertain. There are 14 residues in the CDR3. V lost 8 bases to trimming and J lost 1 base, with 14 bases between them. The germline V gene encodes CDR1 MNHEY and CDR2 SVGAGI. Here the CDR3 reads CASGRRLGNTEAFF. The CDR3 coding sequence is TGTGCCAGCGGTCGGAGGTTAGGGAACACTGAAGCTTTCTTT.

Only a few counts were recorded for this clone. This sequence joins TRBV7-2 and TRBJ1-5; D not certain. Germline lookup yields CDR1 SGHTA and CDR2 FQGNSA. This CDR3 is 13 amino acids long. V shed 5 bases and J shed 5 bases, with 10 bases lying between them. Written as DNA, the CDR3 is TGTGCCAGCAGCCGGGGAGGTTATCAGCCCCAGCATTTT. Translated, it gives CASSRGGYQPQHF.

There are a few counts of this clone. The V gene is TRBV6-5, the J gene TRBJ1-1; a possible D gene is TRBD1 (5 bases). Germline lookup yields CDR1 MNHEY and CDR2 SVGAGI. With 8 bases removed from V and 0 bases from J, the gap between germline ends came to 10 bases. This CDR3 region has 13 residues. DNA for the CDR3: TGTGCCAGCCGAGACAGATTGAACACTGAAGCTTTCTTT. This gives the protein CASRDRLNTEAFF.

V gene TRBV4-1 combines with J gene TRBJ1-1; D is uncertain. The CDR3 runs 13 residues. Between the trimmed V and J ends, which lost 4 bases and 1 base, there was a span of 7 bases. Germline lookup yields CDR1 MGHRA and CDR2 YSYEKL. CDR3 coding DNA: TGCGCCAGCAGCCCGAGGCCGAACACTGAAGCTTTCTTT. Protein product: CASSPRPNTEAFF.

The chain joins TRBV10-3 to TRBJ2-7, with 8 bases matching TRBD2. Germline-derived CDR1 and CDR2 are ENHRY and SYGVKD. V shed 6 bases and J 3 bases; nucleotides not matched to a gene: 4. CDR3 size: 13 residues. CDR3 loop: CAISPGGGYEQYF. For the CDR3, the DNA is TGTGCCATCAGCCCGGGGGGGGGCTACGAGCAGTACTTC.

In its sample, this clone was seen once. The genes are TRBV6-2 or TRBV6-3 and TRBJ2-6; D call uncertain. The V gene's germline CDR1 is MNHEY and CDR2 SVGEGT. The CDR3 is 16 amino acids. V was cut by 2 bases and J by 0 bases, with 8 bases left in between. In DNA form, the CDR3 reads TGTGCCAGCAGTTACATTCTAACCTCTGGGGCCAACGTCCTGACTTTC. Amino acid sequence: CASSYILTSGANVLTF.

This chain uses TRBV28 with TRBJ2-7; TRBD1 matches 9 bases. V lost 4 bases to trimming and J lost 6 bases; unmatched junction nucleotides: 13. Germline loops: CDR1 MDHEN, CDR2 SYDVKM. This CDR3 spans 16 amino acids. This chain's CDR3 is CASSSLSGTGRVEQYF. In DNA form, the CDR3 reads TGTGCCAGCAGTTCCCTCTCCGGGACAGGGAGGGTCGAGCAGTACTTC. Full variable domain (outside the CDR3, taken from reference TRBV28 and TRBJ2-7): DVKVTQSSRYLVKRTGEKVFLECVQDMDHENMFWYRQDPGLGLRLIYFSYDVKMKEKGDIPEGYSVSREKKERFSLILESASTNQTSMYLCASSSLSGTGRVEQYFGPGTRLTVT.

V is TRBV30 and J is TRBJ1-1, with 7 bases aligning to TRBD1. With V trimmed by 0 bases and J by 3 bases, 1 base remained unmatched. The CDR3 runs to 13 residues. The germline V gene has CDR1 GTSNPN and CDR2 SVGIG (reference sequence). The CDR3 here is CAWSVQGYTEAFF. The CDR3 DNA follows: TGTGCCTGGAGTGTACAGGGGTACACTGAAGCTTTCTTT.

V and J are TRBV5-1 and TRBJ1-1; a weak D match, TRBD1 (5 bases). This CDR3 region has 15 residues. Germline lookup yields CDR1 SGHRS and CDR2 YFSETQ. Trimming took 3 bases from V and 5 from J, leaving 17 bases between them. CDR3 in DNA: TGCGCCAGCAGCTCTCTGGGCCAGGGAGGGACTGAAGCTTTCTTT. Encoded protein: CASSSLGQGGTEAFF.

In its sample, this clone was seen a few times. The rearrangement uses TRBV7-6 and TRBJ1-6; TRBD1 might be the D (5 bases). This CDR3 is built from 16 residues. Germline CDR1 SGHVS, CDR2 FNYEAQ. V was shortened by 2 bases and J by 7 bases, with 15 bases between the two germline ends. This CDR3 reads CASSLSFRAKNSPLHF. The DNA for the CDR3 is TGTGCCAGCAGCTTATCGTTCAGGGCTAAAAATTCACCCCTCCACTTT. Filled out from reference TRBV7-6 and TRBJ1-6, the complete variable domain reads GAGVSQSPRYKVTKRGQDVALRCDPISGHVSLYWYRQALGQGPEFLTYFNYEAQQDKSGLPNDRFSAERPEGSISTLTIQRTEQRDSAMYRCASSLSFRAKNSPLHFGNGTRLTVT.

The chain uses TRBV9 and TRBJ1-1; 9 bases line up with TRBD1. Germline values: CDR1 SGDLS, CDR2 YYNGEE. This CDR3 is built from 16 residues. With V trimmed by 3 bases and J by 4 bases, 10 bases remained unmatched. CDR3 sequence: CASSGGTGGWGTEAFF. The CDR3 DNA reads TGTGCCAGCAGCGGCGGTACAGGGGGCTGGGGCACTGAAGCTTTCTTT. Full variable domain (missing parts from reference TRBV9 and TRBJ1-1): DSGVTQTPKHLITATGQRVTLRCSPRSGDLSVYWYQQSLDQGLQFLIQYYNGEERAKGNILERFSAQQFPDLHSELNLSSLELGDSALYFCASSGGTGGWGTEAFFGQGTRLTVV.

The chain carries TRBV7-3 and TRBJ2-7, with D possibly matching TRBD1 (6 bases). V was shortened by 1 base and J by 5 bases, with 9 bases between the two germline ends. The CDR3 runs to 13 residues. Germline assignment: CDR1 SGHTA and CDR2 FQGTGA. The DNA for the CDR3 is TGTGCCAGCAGCTTAAACAGGGAGCACGAGCAGTACTTC. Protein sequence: CASSLNREHEQYF.